The 19 T cell receptor beta chains below were found in one sample sequenced in a study of Ad26.COV2.S vaccination and SARS-CoV-2 variants. Treatment reported: about 20 received Ad26.COV2.S at low or high dose, single or two shots; about 5 received placebo; per-sample allocation not given. Sampling was performed 63 days after the first vaccine or placebo injection. The method was immunoSEQ multiplex PCR; TCRdb's version includes in-frame clones alone and lacks a portion of them. This table holds roughly 400,000 clones, about nine tenths found once. The sequenced sample was peripheral blood, obtained in a trial of Ad26.COV2.S vaccine versus placebo. Receptor source: a person aged 18-65 years who received the Ad26.COV2.S COVID-19 vaccine or a placebo.

The chain has TRBV29-1 and TRBJ2-3; perhaps D is TRBD1 or TRBD2 (5 bases each). CDR3 length equals 12 residues. Trimming left V 3 bases short and J 5 bases short, with 9 bases between. The germline V gene encodes CDR1 SQVTM and CDR2 ANQGSEA. CDR3 nucleotide sequence: TGCAGCGTTGAGGGACGCGTAGATACGCAGTATTTT. It specifies CSVEGRVDTQYF.

DNA of the CDR3: TGTGCCAGCAGCTTCCGCCGGGCCAGGGAATTGCAGAGCTCTGGGGCCAACGTCCTGACTTTC. As protein: CASSFRRARELQSSGANVLTF. This chain connects TRBV7-3 to TRBJ2-6; a weak D match, TRBD1 (5 bases). The CDR3 spans 21 residues. Germline values: CDR1 SGHTA, CDR2 FQGTGA. Trimming removed 3 bases from V and 0 bases from J, with 24 bases in between.

The V call is TRBV7-3, the J call TRBJ2-1, with D perhaps TRBD1 (6 bases). The CDR3 extends over 17 amino acids. Germline V lookup: CDR1 SGHTA, CDR2 FQGTGA. V shed 3 bases and J shed 7 bases, with 22 bases lying between them. The CDR3 DNA follows: TGTGCCAGCAGCTTCCCCCCGAACCGTGTTGGGACAAATGAGCAGTTCTTC. It is translated as CASSFPPNRVGTNEQFF.

V and J are TRBV19 and TRBJ2-7, with D perhaps TRBD2 (5 bases). Trimming left V 3 bases short and J 0 bases short, with 12 bases between. The CDR3 runs to 15 residues. Looked up from germline, CDR1 is LNHDA and CDR2 is SQIVND (reference sequence). The CDR3 DNA follows: TGTGCCAGTAGTATGTTAGCGCTTAGCTCCTACGAGCAGTACTTC. Encoded protein: CASSMLALSSYEQYF.

CDR3 sequence reads: CASSQDQAGEGEQYF. CDR3 DNA: TGTGCCAGCAGCCAAGATCAAGCAGGCGAGGGGGAGCAGTACTTC. The chain couples TRBV4-2 to TRBJ2-7, with D possibly being TRBD1 or TRBD2 (5 bases each). CDR1 is LGHNA, CDR2 YNFKEQ, per germline. V was shortened by 0 bases and J by 7 bases, with 16 bases between the two germline ends. The CDR3 has 15 amino acids.

The rearrangement links TRBV24-1 to TRBJ2-2; D call uncertain. The length of the CDR3 is 18 residues. Trimming pared 3 bases from V and 0 bases from J, leaving 16 bases between. Germline values: CDR1 KGHDR, CDR2 SFDVKD. The CDR3 loop is CATSDPRQDAANTGELFF. The DNA for the CDR3 is TGTGCCACCAGTGATCCCCGGCAGGACGCCGCGAACACCGGGGAGCTGTTTTTT.

The V and J genes are TRBV6-5 and TRBJ2-4; the D gene is possibly TRBD2 (5 bases). Trimming stripped 6 bases from V and 4 bases from J, with 10 bases between. Germline assignment: CDR1 MNHEY and CDR2 SVGAGI. The CDR3 is 13 amino acids. The CDR3 is CASRLTGKNIQYF. In DNA form, the CDR3 reads TGTGCCAGCAGGTTAACGGGAAAAAACATTCAGTACTTC.

The CDR3 region has the DNA TGTGCCAGCAGCCCTAGAGGTCCTAGCGGGACTAACAATGAGCAGTTCTTC. Protein sequence: CASSPRGPSGTNNEQFF. The chain joins TRBV7-6 to TRBJ2-1; 9 bases fit TRBD2. V shed 5 bases and J 5 bases; nucleotides not matched to a gene: 13. The CDR3 has 17 residues. In germline, CDR1 is SGHVS, CDR2 FNYEAQ.

This sequence joins TRBV21-1 and TRBJ1-2. TRBV21-1 is a listed pseudogene. This CDR3 has 14 amino acids. The CDR3 sequence: CASSKGGQVVGYTF. The CDR3 DNA follows: TGTGCCAGCAGCAAAGGAGGGCAGGTGGTGGGCTACACCTTC.

The rearrangement links TRBV5-5 to TRBJ2-7; 8 bases fit TRBD1. From germline, CDR1 is SGHKS and CDR2 YYEKEE (reference sequence). The V segment lost 0 bases and the J segment 2 bases; nucleotides outside the gene matches: 7. This CDR3 has 16 residues. CDR3 protein: CASSLARDRGTYEQYF. Written as DNA, the CDR3 is TGTGCCAGCAGCTTGGCCAGAGACAGGGGTACCTACGAGCAGTACTTC.

The chain links TRBV28 to TRBJ1-1; a weak D match, TRBD1 (5 bases). The V end lost 1 base, the J end lost 5 bases, and 11 bases lay between the germline ends. This CDR3 contains 14 residues. Germline V gene data show CDR1 as MDHEN and CDR2 as SYDVKM. The CDR3 sequence is CASSLSGGKTEAFF. The CDR3 coding sequence is TGTGCCAGCAGTTTATCGGGGGGGAAGACTGAAGCTTTCTTT.

The chain is built from TRBV5-1 and TRBJ2-1, with D perhaps matching TRBD2 (6 bases). Germline V lookup: CDR1 SGHRS, CDR2 YFSETQ. Between the trimmed V and J ends, which lost 4 bases and 5 bases, there was a span of 25 bases. This CDR3 has 18 amino acids. CDR3 in amino acids: CASSAARWGDPSHNEQFF. The CDR3 region has the DNA TGCGCCAGCAGCGCAGCCCGTTGGGGGGATCCCTCTCACAATGAGCAGTTCTTC. Based on the CDR3 plus reference TRBV5-1 and TRBJ2-1, the full variable domain is KAGVTQTPRYLIKTRGQQVTLSCSPISGHRSVSWYQQTPGQGLQFLFEYFSETQRNKGNFPGRFSGRQFSNSRSEMNVSTLELGDSALYLCASSAARWGDPSHNEQFFGPGTRLTVL.

The genes are TRBV5-1 and TRBJ2-2; no definite D call. CDR3 length: 18 amino acids. The germline V gene encodes CDR1 SGHRS and CDR2 YFSETQ. The V end lost 4 bases, the J end lost 0 bases, and 19 bases lay between the germline ends. CDR3 sequence reads: CASSGRSGAFANTGELFF. CDR3 bases: TGCGCCAGCAGCGGACGCTCCGGCGCATTCGCGAACACCGGGGAGCTGTTTTTT.

The CDR3 spells CASSFLVRGRGTEAFF. The CDR3 DNA reads TGTGCCAGCAGCTTTTTGGTTAGGGGCAGGGGCACTGAAGCTTTCTTT. This chain links TRBV5-6 with TRBJ1-1; D might be TRBD1 (6 bases). V was trimmed by 2 bases and J by 4 bases, leaving 18 bases between them. The CDR3 is 16 residues long. The germline gives CDR1 SGHDT, CDR2 YYEEEE.

V is TRBV9 and J is TRBJ2-3, with D uncertain. V shed 0 bases and J shed 6 bases, with 14 bases lying between them. The CDR3 has 15 residues. Looked up from germline, CDR1 is SGDLS and CDR2 is YYNGEE. The CDR3 nucleotides read TGTGCCAGCAGCGTAGGTCTAGTCTTCACGGATACGCAGTATTTT. Protein product: CASSVGLVFTDTQYF.

This chain uses TRBV6-1 with TRBJ2-1, with 7 bases that match TRBD2. The trim removed 2 bases at V and 10 bases at J, leaving 2 bases unmatched. The CDR3 spans 12 residues. Germline CDR1 reads MNHNS; CDR2 reads SASEGT. The CDR3 DNA follows: TGTGCCAGCAGTGAACAGGGAGGGGAGCAGTTCTTC. Translating gives CASSEQGGEQFF.

V is TRBV10-3 and J is TRBJ1-5, with D perhaps matching TRBD1 (6 bases). Germline V gene lookup returns CDR1 ENHRY and CDR2 SYGVKD. The CDR3 has 15 residues. With 4 bases removed from V and 6 bases from J, the gap between germline ends came to 16 bases. Written as DNA, the CDR3 is TGTGCCATCAGTGCCGCGACAGGAGTCGGTCAGCCCCAGCATTTT. Translated: CAISAATGVGQPQHF.

This rearrangement joins TRBV9 to TRBJ2-1; 8 bases align to TRBD2. The CDR3 is 17 residues long. With V trimmed by 0 bases and J by 6 bases, 11 bases remained unmatched. Germline values: CDR1 SGDLS, CDR2 YYNGEE. In nucleotides, the CDR3 is TGTGCCAGCAGCGTAGGATTGCGGGAGGCATCGTTCAATGAGCAGTTCTTC. Protein: CASSVGLREASFNEQFF.

The chain carries TRBV4-3 and TRBJ2-1; 7 bases match TRBD2. CDR1 is LGHNA, CDR2 YSLEER, per germline. The V gene end was trimmed by 0 bases and the J gene end by 14 bases; junction bases not matched to a gene: 10. CDR3 length: 14 residues. For the CDR3, the DNA is TGCGCCAGCAGCCAAGATCAAACGAGCGGGGCGAAGTTCTTC. Translated: CASSQDQTSGAKFF.